This T cell receptor beta chain came from a study of patients and donors after allogeneic stem cell transplantation. A single record per CDR3 protein comes from TCRdb applying MiXCR to the RT-PCR reads. Of more than 850,000 distinct CDR3 sequences in the sample, about 20% are singletons; the top ten hold 5% to 7.5%. This clonotype occurred a few times. The specimen was blood, either unsorted or a sorted T cell fraction (not recorded which). The TCR comes from a human donor who was either an allogeneic HSCT recipient or a stem cell or donor lymphocyte infusion donor (not recorded which). It is not recorded whose cells these are; they may come from a transplant donor.

CDR3 in amino acids: CASSTQGAPYEQYF. The CDR3 nucleotides read TGTGCCAGCAGCACCCAGGGGGCGCCGTACGAGCAGTACTTC. This chain connects TRBV11-2 to TRBJ2-7; 8 bases fit TRBD1. There are 14 residues in the CDR3. Germline CDR1 SGHAT, CDR2 FQNNGV. Trimming took 5 bases from V and 4 from J; bases not matched to a gene: 7. Drawing the rest from reference TRBV11-2 and TRBJ2-7, the complete variable domain is EAGVAQSPRYKIIEKRQSVAFWCNPISGHATLYWYQQILGQGPKLLIQFQNNGVVDDSQLPKDRFSAERLKGVDSTLKIQPAKLEDSAVYLCASSTQGAPYEQYFGPGTRLTVT.